The T cell receptor (beta chain) described here comes from a study of patients and donors after allogeneic stem cell transplantation. This clonotype has just a few counts. Each CDR3 protein is one row after TCRdb ran MiXCR on the RT-PCR reads. The sample holds 150,000 or so distinct CDR3 sequences, approximately 24% seen once. CDR3 length: 17 amino acids. Unmatched junction bases numbered 8, after V lost 0 bases and J lost 6 bases. CDR1 MNHEY and CDR2 SVGAGI come from the germline V gene. This clonotype originated in a human donor who was either an allogeneic HSCT recipient or a stem cell or donor lymphocyte infusion donor (not recorded which). It is not recorded whose cells these are; they may come from a transplant donor. The V call is TRBV6-5, the J call TRBJ1-6; TRBD1 agrees at 7 bases. Sequencing used blood, either unsorted or a sorted T cell fraction (not recorded which). The CDR3: CASSYSIPGTANSPLHF. For the CDR3, the DNA is TGTGCCAGCAGTTACTCCATCCCCGGGACAGCTAATTCACCCCTCCACTTT.